This T cell receptor beta chain was captured by sequencing in a study of T cell repertoires in cytomegalovirus infection. Per germline, CDR1 MNHEY and CDR2 SVGAGI. This CDR3 has 15 residues. J gave up 5 bases and V 5 bases, and 7 bases lay outside the gene matches. To note about this clonotype: Its antigen is unidentified.

TCRdb re-derived calls from the reads in MiXCR, one entry per CDR3 protein. The table lists approximately 340,000 distinct CDR3 sequences, 25% to 30% of them singletons. This TCR was sampled from a human donor in good health (CMV status not recorded). Some clones in this sample may be carry-over from other donors' samples. J is TRBJ2-3 and V is TRBV6-5; TRBD2 matches at 10 bases. Sequencing used cultured PBMCs, obtained from culture after CMV antigen stimulation. CDR3 nucleotides: TGTGCCAGCAGTGCCGGGACTAGCGTGATAGATACGCAGTATTTT. It yields the protein CASSAGTSVIDTQYF.